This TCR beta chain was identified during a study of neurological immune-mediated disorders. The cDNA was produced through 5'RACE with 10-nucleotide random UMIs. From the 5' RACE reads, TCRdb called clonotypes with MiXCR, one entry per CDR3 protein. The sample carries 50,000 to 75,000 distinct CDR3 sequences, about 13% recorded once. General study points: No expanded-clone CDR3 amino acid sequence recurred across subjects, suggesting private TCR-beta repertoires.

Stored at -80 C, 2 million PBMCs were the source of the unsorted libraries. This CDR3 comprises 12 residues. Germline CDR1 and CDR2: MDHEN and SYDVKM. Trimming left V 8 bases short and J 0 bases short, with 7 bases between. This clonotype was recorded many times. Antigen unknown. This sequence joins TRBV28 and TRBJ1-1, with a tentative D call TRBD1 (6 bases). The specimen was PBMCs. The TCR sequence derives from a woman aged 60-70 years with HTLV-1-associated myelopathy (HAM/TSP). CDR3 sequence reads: CASGTLNTEAFF. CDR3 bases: TGTGCCAGCGGGACACTGAACACTGAAGCTTTCTTT.